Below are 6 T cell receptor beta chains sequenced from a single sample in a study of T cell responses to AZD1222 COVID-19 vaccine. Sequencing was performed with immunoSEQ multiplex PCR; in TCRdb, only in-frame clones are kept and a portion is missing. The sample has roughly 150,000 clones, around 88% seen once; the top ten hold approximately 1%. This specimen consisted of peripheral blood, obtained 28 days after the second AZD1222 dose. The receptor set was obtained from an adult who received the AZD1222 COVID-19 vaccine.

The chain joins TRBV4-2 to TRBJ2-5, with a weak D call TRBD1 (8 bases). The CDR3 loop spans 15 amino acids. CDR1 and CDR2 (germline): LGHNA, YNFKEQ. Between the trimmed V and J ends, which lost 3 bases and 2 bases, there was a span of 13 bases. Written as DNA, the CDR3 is TGTGCCAGCAGCCAGACAGGGGAGGGGCAAGAGACCCAGTACTTC. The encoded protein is CASSQTGEGQETQYF.

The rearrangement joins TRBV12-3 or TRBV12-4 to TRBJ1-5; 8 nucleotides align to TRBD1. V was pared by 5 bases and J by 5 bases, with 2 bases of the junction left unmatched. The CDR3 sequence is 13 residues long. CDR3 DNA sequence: TGTGCCAGCAGTATGACAGGGGATCAGCCCCAGCATTTT. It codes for CASSMTGDQPQHF.

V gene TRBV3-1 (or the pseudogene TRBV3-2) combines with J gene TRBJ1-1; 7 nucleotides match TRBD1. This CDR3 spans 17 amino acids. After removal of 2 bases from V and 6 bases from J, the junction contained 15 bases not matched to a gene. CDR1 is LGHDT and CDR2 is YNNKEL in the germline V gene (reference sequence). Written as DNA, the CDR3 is TGTGCCAGCAGCCAATCACCGGGACAGTTCAGGGGGGCTGAAGCTTTCTTT. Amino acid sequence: CASSQSPGQFRGAEAFF.

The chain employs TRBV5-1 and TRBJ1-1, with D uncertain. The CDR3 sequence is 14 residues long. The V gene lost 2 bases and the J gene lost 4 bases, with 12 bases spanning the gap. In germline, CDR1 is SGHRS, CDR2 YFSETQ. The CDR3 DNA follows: TGCGCCAGCAGCTTTGAGGGCAGAATCACTGAAGCTTTCTTT. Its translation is CASSFEGRITEAFF.

CDR3 nucleotides: TGTGCCAGCAGCAGGGAGACAGGGGTGGAAAAACTGTTTTTT. Translated: CASSRETGVEKLFF. This chain connects TRBV2 to TRBJ1-4, with TRBD1 matching 8 bases. Losses at the gene ends were 6 bases for V and 8 bases for J; bases not matched to a gene: 8. The CDR3 sequence is 14 residues long. Germline V CDR1 and CDR2: SNHLY, FYNNEI. Full variable domain (missing parts from reference TRBV2 and TRBJ1-4): EPEVTQTPSHQVTQMGQEVILRCVPISNHLYFYWYRQILGQKVEFLVSFYNNEISEKSEIFDDQFSVERPDGSNFTLKIRSTKLEDSAMYFCASSRETGVEKLFFGSGTQLSVL.

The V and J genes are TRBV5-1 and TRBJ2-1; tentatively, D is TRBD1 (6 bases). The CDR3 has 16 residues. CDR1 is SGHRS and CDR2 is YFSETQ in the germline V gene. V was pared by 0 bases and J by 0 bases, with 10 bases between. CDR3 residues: CASSLDRVNSYNEQFF. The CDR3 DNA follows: TGCGCCAGCAGCTTGGACAGGGTTAACTCCTACAATGAGCAGTTCTTC. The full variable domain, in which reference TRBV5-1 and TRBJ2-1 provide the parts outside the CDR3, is KAGVTQTPRYLIKTRGQQVTLSCSPISGHRSVSWYQQTPGQGLQFLFEYFSETQRNKGNFPGRFSGRQFSNSRSEMNVSTLELGDSALYLCASSLDRVNSYNEQFFGPGTRLTVL.